These T cell receptor beta chains were read from a single sample in a study of cytomegalovirus exposure and HLA in healthy donors. Clones were sequenced by immunoSEQ multiplex PCR, and TCRdb holds only the in-frame ones, with some missing. The sample carries 130,000 to 150,000 clones, approximately 79% recorded once. The sequenced sample consisted of PBMCs. The receptor set was obtained from a male donor in good health and CMV-seronegative. CDR3s include the opening cysteine and the closing phenylalanine or tryptophan. Each record gives: D gene, clone size, J gene, V gene, CDR3 protein, CDR3 DNA. A D gene is named only where the DNA matches it firmly. Some rows mark clone size as missing; the rest say once, few, many or name a class of expanded clone.

>-|-|TRBJ1-3|TRBV4-3
CASSQSLTGITGNTIYF
TGCGCCAGCAGCCAAAGCTTAACAGGGATAACTGGAAACACCATATATTTT
>-|once|TRBJ1-1|TRBV9
CASSVAQGYTEAFF
TGTGCCAGCAGCGTCGCCCAGGGGTACACTGAAGCTTTCTTT
>-|-|TRBJ2-3|TRBV19
CASSIVGRGADTQYF
TGTGCCAGTAGTATAGTCGGCAGGGGGGCAGATACGCAGTATTTT
>-|-|TRBJ2-1|TRBV7-8
CASSPTVSPYNEQFF
TGTGCCAGCAGCCCGACAGTGAGTCCCTACAATGAGCAGTTCTTC
>-|-|TRBJ1-1|TRBV7-9
CASSPNYGGTEAFF
TGTGCCAGCAGCCCGAATTATGGGGGGACCGAAGCTTTCTTT
>-|few|TRBJ1-2|TRBV6-5
CASSYSGNYGYTF
TGTGCCAGCAGTTATTCGGGGAACTATGGCTACACCTTC
>-|few|TRBJ2-1|TRBV7-9
CSSSSRGLVDEQFF
TGTTCCAGCAGCTCTAGGGGGTTAGTGGATGAGCAGTTCTTC
>-|-|TRBJ2-1|TRBV11-3
CASSSTGGEYNEQFF
TGTGCCAGCAGCAGCACAGGGGGGGAGTACAATGAGCAGTTCTTC
>TRBD1|-|TRBJ2-2|TRBV4-3
CASSPLGWDRSTGELFF
TGCGCCAGCAGCCCCCTGGGGTGGGACAGGTCTACCGGGGAGCTGTTTTTT
>-|once|TRBJ1-4|TRBV7-2
CASKKGANEKLFF
TGTGCCAGCAAGAAGGGGGCTAATGAAAAACTGTTTTTT
>-|-|TRBJ2-5|TRBV7-3
CASSPVGGDAQETQYF
TGTGCCAGCAGCCCGGTAGGGGGGGACGCCCAAGAGACCCAGTACTTC
>-|-|TRBJ1-5|TRBV5-1
CASSLEGAGQPQHF
TGCGCCAGCAGCTTGGAAGGGGCCGGGCAGCCCCAGCATTTT
>TRBD1|-|TRBJ2-4|TRBV10-3
CARDRVPPHF
TGTGCCAGAGACAGGGTCCCACCGCACTTC
>-|-|TRBJ1-4|TRBV6-6
CASRSQGSRANEKLFF
TGTGCCAGCAGAAGCCAGGGGTCGCGGGCTAATGAAAAACTGTTTTTT
>-|-|TRBJ2-4|TRBV18
CASSPIRTGGLAKNIQYF
TGTGCCAGCTCCCCCATACGGACAGGAGGGCTAGCCAAAAACATTCAGTACTTC
>TRBD1|-|TRBJ2-5|TRBV5-1
CASSRDRETQYF
TGCGCCAGCAGTCGGGACAGGGAGACCCAGTACTTC